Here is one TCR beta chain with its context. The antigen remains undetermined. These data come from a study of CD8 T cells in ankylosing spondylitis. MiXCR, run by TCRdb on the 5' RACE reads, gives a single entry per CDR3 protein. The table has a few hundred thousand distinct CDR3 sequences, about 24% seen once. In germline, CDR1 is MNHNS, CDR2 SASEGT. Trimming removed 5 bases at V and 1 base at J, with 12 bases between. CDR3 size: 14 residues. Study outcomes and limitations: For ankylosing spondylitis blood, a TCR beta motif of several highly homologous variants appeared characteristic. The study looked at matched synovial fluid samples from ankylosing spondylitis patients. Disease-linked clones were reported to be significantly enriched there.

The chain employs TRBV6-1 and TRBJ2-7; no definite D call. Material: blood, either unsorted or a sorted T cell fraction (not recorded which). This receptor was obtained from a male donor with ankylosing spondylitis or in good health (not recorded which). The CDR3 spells CASSIKGLSYEQYF. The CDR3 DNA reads TGTGCCAGCAGTATTAAGGGCCTGTCCTACGAGCAGTACTTC.